The source of this TCR beta chain is a study of blood T cell repertoires in COVID-19. As for the study in general: T cells, B-cell-depleted T cells, or PBMCs supplied cDNA or gDNA.

The length of the CDR3 is 15 residues. Trimming took 0 bases from V and 6 from J; bases not matched to a gene: 6. Germline CDR1 and CDR2: LGHDT and YNNKEL (reference sequence). Produced via immunoSEQ multiplex PCR; TCRdb's table is partial and in-frame only. The table includes some 240,000 clones, around 82% detected once. The sample was peripheral blood. The receptor was derived from a human donor in a cohort sampled during active COVID-19. The chain has TRBV3-1 (or the pseudogene TRBV3-2) and TRBJ2-3, with 7 nucleotides matching TRBD2. CDR3 loop: CASSQDTGGQDTQYF. For the CDR3, the DNA is TGTGCCAGCAGCCAAGACACGGGAGGCCAGGATACGCAGTATTTT.